This T cell receptor beta chain was observed in a study of blood T cell repertoires in COVID-19. Study information: Sources were T cells, B-cell-depleted T cells, or PBMCs; the material itself was cDNA or gDNA.

The protocol was immunoSEQ multiplex PCR, while the TCRdb copy is restricted to in-frame clones and leaves out a portion. The sample records about 330,000 clones, more than 85% being singletons. The CDR3 length is 16 residues. Germline CDR1 SGHVS, CDR2 FQNEAQ. V was pared by 2 bases and J by 5 bases, with 6 bases of the junction left unmatched. The chain links TRBV7-8 to TRBJ1-4; 9 nucleotides agree with TRBD1. Sequencing was performed on PBMCs or T cells enriched from blood (not recorded which). The sequence derives from a woman aged 25 to 39 who had recovered from COVID-19. The CDR3 loop reads CASSLPDGTGNEKLFF. The CDR3 DNA follows: TGTGCCAGCAGCTTACCTGACGGGACAGGGAATGAAAAACTGTTTTTT. Drawing the rest from reference TRBV7-8 and TRBJ1-4, the complete variable domain is GAGVSQSPRYKVAKRGQDVALRCDPISGHVSLFWYQQALGQGPEFLTYFQNEAQLDKSGLPSDRFFAERPEGSVSTLKIQRTQQEDSAVYLCASSLPDGTGNEKLFFGSGTQLSVL.